The 25 T cell receptor beta chains listed next were all sequenced from one sample in a study of regulatory T cells in long-lasting Graves disease. Researchers made TCR beta libraries by using iRepertoire HTBI primers and running Arm-PCR on CDR3 regions. Using its own MiXCR run on the multiplex PCR reads, TCRdb lists one record per CDR3 protein. In the table there are roughly 500,000 distinct CDR3 sequences, approximately 14% of which are singletons. Regarding time point: newly diagnosed GD, antithyroid drugs for less than 3 months. PBMC-derived RNA was used for the TCR library. These same data were also listed under a study on T cells in Graves' hyperthyroidism and ophthalmopathy.

The sequencing here drew on peripheral blood mononuclear cells (PBMCs), taken at new diagnosis, from a patient treated with antithyroid drugs. All receptors derive from a woman aged 50 to 60 with Graves disease.

This clonotype has a handful of counts. The V and J genes are TRBV7-9 and TRBJ2-1; 11 nucleotides agree with TRBD2. Germline CDR1 is SEHNR and CDR2 is FQNEAQ (reference sequence). Trimming removed 1 base from V and 6 bases from J; junction bases left unmatched: 5. The CDR3 sequence is 16 residues long. The CDR3: CASSLVSGRAINEQFF. In nucleotides, the CDR3 is TGTGCCAGCAGCTTAGTTAGCGGGAGGGCTATCAATGAGCAGTTCTTC.

The genes are TRBV28 and TRBJ1-1, with 11 bases lining up with TRBD1. V gave up 6 bases and J gave up 5 bases; unmatched junction bases: 5. The germline gives CDR1 MDHEN, CDR2 SYDVKM. The CDR3 consists of 14 residues. The CDR3 is CASSTGQGATEAFF. CDR3 nucleotides: TGTGCCAGCAGCACTGGACAGGGGGCTACTGAAGCTTTCTTT. The entire variable domain, with the rest obtained from reference TRBV28 and TRBJ1-1, is as follows: DVKVTQSSRYLVKRTGEKVFLECVQDMDHENMFWYRQDPGLGLRLIYFSYDVKMKEKGDIPEGYSVSREKKERFSLILESASTNQTSMYLCASSTGQGATEAFFGQGTRLTVV.

The chain combines TRBV6-5 with TRBJ1-2; 10 positions agree with TRBD1. The V gene's germline CDR1 is MNHEY and CDR2 SVGAGI. This CDR3 spans 16 amino acids. Losses at the gene ends were 2 bases for V and 4 bases for J; bases not matched to a gene: 7. Written as DNA, the CDR3 is TGTGCCAGCAGTTACACGACAGGGGGCGGTAGCTATGGCTACACCTTC. Translated, it gives CASSYTTGGGSYGYTF.

Note on this clonotype: This may arise from a read error, as a much more abundant clone is one base away. This sequence joins TRBV28 and TRBJ1-5; no definite D call. This CDR3 is built from 16 residues. The ends were cut back, 5 bases at V and 5 bases at J, with 19 bases in the middle. CDR1 is MDHEN and CDR2 is SYDVKM in the germline V gene. CDR3 nucleotides: TGTGCCAGCAGTATGACCCCCGGCAGTTTAGATCAGCCCCAGCATTTT. As protein: CASSMTPGSLDQPQHF.

The chain carries TRBV30 and TRBJ2-7; D perhaps matches TRBD1 (7 bases). Trimming pared 3 bases from V and 4 bases from J, leaving 19 bases between. The CDR3 totals 15 residues. CDR1 is GTSNPN, CDR2 SVGIG, per germline (reference sequence). CDR3 in DNA: TGTGCCTGGAGACCGCTGGAGGGGGCGAGGTACGAGCAGTACTTC. It specifies CAWRPLEGARYEQYF. Drawing the rest from reference TRBV30 and TRBJ2-7, the complete variable domain is SQTIHQWPATLVQPVGSPLSLECTVEGTSNPNLYWYRQAAGRGLQLLFYSVGIGQISSEVPQNLSASRPQDRQFILSSKKLLLSDSGFYLCAWRPLEGARYEQYFGPGTRLTVT.

This clonotype was seen a few times. The genes are TRBV11-2 and TRBJ2-7; a possible D gene is TRBD2 (5 bases). CDR1 is SGHAT, CDR2 FQNNGV, per germline. The CDR3 totals 14 residues. V was clipped by 0 bases and J by 3 bases, with 9 bases between them. CDR3 sequence (DNA): TGTGCCAGCAGCTTAGAACTAGGTCTCTACGAGCAGTACTTC. The encoded protein is CASSLELGLYEQYF.

This clonotype has at least ten counts. The chain is built from TRBV6-1 and TRBJ2-1; 7 positions agree with TRBD2. Per germline, CDR1 MNHNS and CDR2 SASEGT. This CDR3 has 13 residues. V trimming: 6 bases; J trimming: 10 bases; junction bases outside the gene matches: 9. The CDR3 loop reads CASSQDPAGEQFF. The CDR3 nucleotides are TGTGCCAGCAGCCAAGACCCAGCGGGAGAGCAGTTCTTC.

The gene calls are TRBV6-2 or TRBV6-3 and TRBJ1-5; no reliable D call. V gave up 5 bases and J gave up 5 bases, with 22 bases separating them. Germline CDR1 and CDR2: MNHEY and SVGEGT. The CDR3 spans 17 residues. CDR3 in DNA: TGTGCCAGCAGTGAGGCCCGGGTCGGCGGGAAGTATCAGCCCCAGCATTTT. This gives the protein CASSEARVGGKYQPQHF.

The chain couples TRBV19 to TRBJ2-2; possible D gene TRBD1, 6 bases. Trimming took off 6 bases at V and 4 bases at J, with 15 bases between the two ends. Germline values: CDR1 LNHDA, CDR2 SQIVND (reference sequence). The CDR3 is 15 residues long. CDR3 DNA: TGTGCCAGTAGGCAGACAGGCTTTTTCACCGGGGAGCTGTTTTTT. It encodes CASRQTGFFTGELFF.

This clonotype has ten or more counts. The J gene is TRBJ2-1, the V gene TRBV3-1; TRBD2 aligns across 10 bases. The trim removed 6 bases at V and 4 bases at J, leaving 3 bases unmatched. Looked up from germline, CDR1 is LGHDT and CDR2 is YNNKEL (reference sequence). CDR3 size: 14 residues. CDR3 residues: CASRSSGSYNEQFF. CDR3 nucleotide sequence: TGTGCCAGCAGGTCTAGCGGGAGTTACAATGAGCAGTTCTTC.

The chain carries TRBV10-3 and TRBJ2-1; maybe TRBD2 (5 bases). V gave up 4 bases and J gave up 2 bases, with 15 bases separating them. The CDR3 covers 16 residues. Germline CDR1 and CDR2: ENHRY and SYGVKD. The CDR3 loop reads CAISGIQRTAYNEQFF. The CDR3 nucleotides read TGTGCCATCAGTGGCATCCAGCGGACTGCCTACAATGAGCAGTTCTTC.

This clonotype was seen a few times. The V call is TRBV5-1, the J call TRBJ1-1; TRBD1 aligns across 10 bases. Per the germline V gene, CDR1 is SGHRS and CDR2 is YFSETQ. The CDR3 length is 16 residues. V shed 3 bases, J shed 3 bases, and the junction held 8 bases outside the gene matches. The CDR3 loop reads CASSSLRGTGDTEAFF. The CDR3 DNA reads as TGCGCCAGCAGCTCCCTAAGGGGGACAGGGGACACTGAAGCTTTCTTT.

This clonotype was seen ten or more times. The chain links TRBV9 to TRBJ2-7; 7 bases match TRBD1. V was pared by 2 bases and J by 2 bases, with 7 bases of the junction left unmatched. The CDR3 has 15 amino acids. Germline V CDR1 and CDR2: SGDLS, YYNGEE. The DNA of the CDR3 is TGTGCCAGCAGCGTTCAGGGGGAAGGTACCTACGAGCAGTACTTC. It codes for CASSVQGEGTYEQYF.

This clonotype came up a few times. The genes are TRBV4-1 and TRBJ2-1; 7 bases are a match to TRBD2. The length of the CDR3 is 17 residues. J lost 7 bases, V lost 0 bases, and 12 bases had no gene match. Germline lookup yields CDR1 MGHRA and CDR2 YSYEKL. The CDR3 is CASSQEPLAEVRNEQFF. The CDR3, as DNA: TGCGCCAGCAGCCAAGAACCTCTAGCGGAAGTTCGAAATGAGCAGTTCTTC.

For the CDR3, the DNA is TGTGCCAGCACAAACAGGCTAGCGGAGCAGTTCTTC. Translation gives CASTNRLAEQFF. This rearrangement joins TRBV7-9 to TRBJ2-1, with TRBD2 as a possible D gene (6 bases). CDR3 size: 12 residues. V was clipped by 7 bases and J by 10 bases, with 14 bases between them. Germline V gene lookup returns CDR1 SEHNR and CDR2 FQNEAQ (reference sequence).

This sequence joins TRBV20-1 and TRBJ2-7; unclear D gene. CDR1 DFQATT and CDR2 SNEGSKA come from the germline V gene (reference sequence). The CDR3 spans 12 residues. The germline V and J ends were trimmed by 2 bases and 4 bases, with 9 bases remaining between them. The CDR3 DNA sequence: TGCAGTGCTAGACAGTTGGGGTACGAGCAGTACTTC. This encodes CSARQLGYEQYF.

The CDR3 DNA is TGTGCCACCACCGGGACAGGAGGAACCGGGGAGCTGTTTTTT. Encoded protein: CATTGTGGTGELFF. This chain uses TRBV19 with TRBJ2-2, with TRBD1 matching 8 bases. The CDR3 is made up of 14 amino acids. Germline-derived CDR1 and CDR2 are LNHDA and SQIVND (reference sequence). The V gene end was trimmed by 10 bases and the J gene end by 5 bases; junction bases not matched to a gene: 9.

The gene calls are TRBV27 and TRBJ1-3; TRBD1 matches 10 bases. After removal of 5 bases from V and 2 bases from J, the junction contained 9 bases not matched to a gene. The germline gives CDR1 MNHEY, CDR2 SMNVEV (reference sequence). CDR3 length equals 17 residues. The CDR3 is CASSPLTGGPTGNTIYF. The CDR3, as DNA: TGTGCCAGCAGTCCTCTGACAGGGGGCCCGACTGGAAACACCATATATTTT.

This rearrangement joins TRBV4-1 to TRBJ2-5; the match to TRBD2 covers 12 bases. The germline gives CDR1 MGHRA, CDR2 YSYEKL. The V gene end was trimmed by 3 bases and the J gene end by 5 bases; junction bases not matched to a gene: 7. The CDR3 sequence is 16 residues long. The CDR3 loop is CASSQGLAGARETQYF. The CDR3 bases are TGCGCCAGCAGCCAGGGACTAGCGGGTGCCCGGGAGACCCAGTACTTC.

The rearrangement joins TRBV20-1 to TRBJ2-1; 8 positions agree with TRBD1. CDR3 size: 15 residues. Per the germline V gene, CDR1 is DFQATT and CDR2 is SNEGSKA (reference sequence). V dropped 0 bases and J dropped 5; count of bases not matched to a gene: 6. Here the CDR3 reads CSARDSDRGNNEQFF. CDR3 DNA sequence: TGCAGTGCTAGAGATTCCGACAGGGGAAACAATGAGCAGTTCTTC.

This clonotype was seen ten or more times. The chain uses TRBV7-3 and TRBJ2-1; no clear D gene. This CDR3 spans 16 amino acids. In germline, CDR1 is SGHTA, CDR2 FQGTGA. The V gene lost 5 bases and the J gene lost 0 bases, with 14 bases spanning the gap. The CDR3 region has the DNA TGTGCCAGCAGCCAGTCGAGCGCTAGCTCCTACAATGAGCAGTTCTTC. Amino acid sequence: CASSQSSASSYNEQFF.

At least ten counts were recorded for this clonotype. This chain connects TRBV28 to TRBJ2-2; TRBD1 matches 7 bases. The CDR3 runs 15 residues. The V gene end was trimmed by 7 bases and the J gene end by 1 base; junction bases not matched to a gene: 6. Germline CDR1 is MDHEN and CDR2 is SYDVKM. The CDR3 DNA follows: TGTGCCAGCAATACCGGGACAGAGAACACCGGGGAGCTGTTTTTT. Residues: CASNTGTENTGELFF.

The CDR3 is CASSQDRTGSNYGYTF. CDR3 nucleotides: TGTGCCAGCAGCCAAGATAGGACAGGGAGTAACTATGGCTACACCTTC. This chain uses TRBV4-2 with TRBJ1-2; 8 bases are a match to TRBD1. Germline values: CDR1 LGHNA, CDR2 YNFKEQ. This CDR3 is built from 16 residues. V trimming: 0 bases; J trimming: 1 base; junction bases outside the gene matches: 4.

This clonotype was observed many times. The CDR3 region is CASSESRELDTQYF. CDR3 coding DNA: TGTGCCAGCAGTGAAAGCAGGGAGCTAGATACGCAGTATTTT. The rearrangement joins TRBV6-1 to TRBJ2-3; either TRBD1 or TRBD2 may supply D (5 bases each). V was shortened by 2 bases and J by 5 bases, with 11 bases between the two germline ends. Germline V gene lookup returns CDR1 MNHNS and CDR2 SASEGT. The CDR3 is made up of 14 amino acids.

The CDR3, as DNA: TGCGCCAGCAGCTTGGGGAACGGAGAAGAGACCCAGTACTTC. This codes for CASSLGNGEETQYF. The V and J genes are TRBV5-1 and TRBJ2-5; no reliable D call. CDR1 and CDR2 (germline): SGHRS, YFSETQ. CDR3 length equals 14 residues. V was clipped by 0 bases and J by 3 bases, with 9 bases between them.